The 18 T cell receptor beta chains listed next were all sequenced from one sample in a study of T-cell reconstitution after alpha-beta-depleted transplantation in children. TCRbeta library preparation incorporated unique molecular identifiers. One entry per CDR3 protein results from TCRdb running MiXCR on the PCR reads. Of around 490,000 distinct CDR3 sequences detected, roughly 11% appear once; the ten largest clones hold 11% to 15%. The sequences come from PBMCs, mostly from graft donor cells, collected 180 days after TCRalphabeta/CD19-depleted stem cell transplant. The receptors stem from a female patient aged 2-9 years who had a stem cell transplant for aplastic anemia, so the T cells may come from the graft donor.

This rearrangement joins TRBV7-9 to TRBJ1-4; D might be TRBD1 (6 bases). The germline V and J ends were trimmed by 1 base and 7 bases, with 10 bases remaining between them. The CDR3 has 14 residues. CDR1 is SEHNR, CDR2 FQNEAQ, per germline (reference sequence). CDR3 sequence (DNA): TGTGCCAGCAGCTTAGATGGGGGGCGTGAAAAACTGTTTTTT. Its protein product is CASSLDGGREKLFF.

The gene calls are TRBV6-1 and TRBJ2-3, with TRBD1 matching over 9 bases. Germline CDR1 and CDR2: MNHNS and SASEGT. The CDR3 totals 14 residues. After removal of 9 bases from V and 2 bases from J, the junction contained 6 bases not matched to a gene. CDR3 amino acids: CASRTGEFTDTQYF. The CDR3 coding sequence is TGTGCCAGTAGGACAGGGGAGTTCACAGATACGCAGTATTTT.

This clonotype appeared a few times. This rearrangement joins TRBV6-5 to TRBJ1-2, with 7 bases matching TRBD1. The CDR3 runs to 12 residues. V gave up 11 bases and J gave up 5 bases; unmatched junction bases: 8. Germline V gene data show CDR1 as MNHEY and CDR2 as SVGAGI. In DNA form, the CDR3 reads TGTGCCGTCCGACAGGGCCAATATGGCTACACCTTC. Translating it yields CAVRQGQYGYTF.

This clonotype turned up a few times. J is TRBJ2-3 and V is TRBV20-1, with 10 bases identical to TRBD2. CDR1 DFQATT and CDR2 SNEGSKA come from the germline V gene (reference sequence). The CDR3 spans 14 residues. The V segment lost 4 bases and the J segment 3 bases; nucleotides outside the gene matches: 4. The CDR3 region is CSATSGSGTDTQYF. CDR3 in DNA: TGCAGTGCTACTAGCGGGAGCGGAACAGATACGCAGTATTTT.

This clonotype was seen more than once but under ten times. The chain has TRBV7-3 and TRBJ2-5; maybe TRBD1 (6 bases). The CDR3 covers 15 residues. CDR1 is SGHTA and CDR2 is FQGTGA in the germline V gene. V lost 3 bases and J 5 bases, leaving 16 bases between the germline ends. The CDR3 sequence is CASSLGDRPFETQYF. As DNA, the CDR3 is TGTGCCAGCAGCTTGGGCGACAGGCCCTTCGAGACCCAGTACTTC.

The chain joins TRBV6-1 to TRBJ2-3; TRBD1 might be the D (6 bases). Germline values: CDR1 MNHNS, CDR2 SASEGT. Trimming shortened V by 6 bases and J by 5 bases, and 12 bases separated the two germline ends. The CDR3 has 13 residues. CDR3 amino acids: CASSQGWGDTQYF. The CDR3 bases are TGTGCCAGCAGCCAGGGGTGGGGAGATACGCAGTATTTT.

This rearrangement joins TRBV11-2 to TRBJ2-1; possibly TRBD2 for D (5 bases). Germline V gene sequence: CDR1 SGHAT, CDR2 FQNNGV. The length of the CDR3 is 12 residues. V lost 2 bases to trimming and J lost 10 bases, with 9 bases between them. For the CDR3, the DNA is TGTGCCAGCAGCTTACCCGAGGGAGAGCAGTTCTTC. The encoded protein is CASSLPEGEQFF.

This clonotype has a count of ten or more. CDR3 in DNA: TGTGCCAGCAGCCCGGGGACCACCGGGACTAGAGAGTACAATGAGCAGTTCTTC. The encoded protein is CASSPGTTGTREYNEQFF. The chain combines TRBV7-7 with TRBJ2-1; 8 nucleotides match TRBD2. In germline, CDR1 is SSHAT, CDR2 FNYEAQ (reference sequence). Germline trimming cut 5 bases from V and 4 bases from J; bases unmatched to any gene: 16. This CDR3 spans 18 amino acids.

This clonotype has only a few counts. This chain's CDR3 is CSVEGGPQQGAEAFF. In DNA form, the CDR3 reads TGCAGCGTTGAAGGGGGCCCCCAACAGGGCGCTGAAGCTTTCTTT. The chain joins TRBV29-1 to TRBJ1-1, with D maybe TRBD1 (6 bases). The CDR3 contains 15 residues. Germline CDR1 SQVTM, CDR2 ANQGSEA. The V end was cut by 1 base, the J end by 6 bases, with 18 bases between.

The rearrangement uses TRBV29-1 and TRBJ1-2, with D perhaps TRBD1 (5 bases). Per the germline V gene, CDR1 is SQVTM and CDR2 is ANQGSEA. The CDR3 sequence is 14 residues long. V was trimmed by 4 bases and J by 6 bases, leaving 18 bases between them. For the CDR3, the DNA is TGCAGCGTTGGTTTGCAGGGAAACACGGATGGCTACACCTTC. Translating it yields CSVGLQGNTDGYTF.

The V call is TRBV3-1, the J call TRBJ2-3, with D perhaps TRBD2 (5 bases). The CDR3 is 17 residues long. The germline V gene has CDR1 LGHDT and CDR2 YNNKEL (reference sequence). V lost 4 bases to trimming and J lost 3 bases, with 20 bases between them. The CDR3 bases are TGTGCCAGCAGCCGGGTCCCACCTAGCACCGGGACAGATACGCAGTATTTT. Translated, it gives CASSRVPPSTGTDTQYF.

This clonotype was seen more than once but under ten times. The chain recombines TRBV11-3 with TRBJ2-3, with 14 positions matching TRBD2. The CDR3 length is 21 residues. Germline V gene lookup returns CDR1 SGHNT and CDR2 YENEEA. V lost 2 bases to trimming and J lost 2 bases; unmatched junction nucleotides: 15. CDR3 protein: CASSLWVTGLAGVSVTDTQYF. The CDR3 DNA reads TGTGCCAGCAGCTTATGGGTGACGGGACTAGCGGGAGTGTCGGTCACAGATACGCAGTATTTT.

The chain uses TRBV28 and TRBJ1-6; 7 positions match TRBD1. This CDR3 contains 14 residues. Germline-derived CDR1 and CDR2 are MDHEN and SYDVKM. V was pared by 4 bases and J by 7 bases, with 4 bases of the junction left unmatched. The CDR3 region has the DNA TGTGCCAGCAGTTCAGGGGGAGCGAATTCACCCCTCCACTTT. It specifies CASSSGGANSPLHF.

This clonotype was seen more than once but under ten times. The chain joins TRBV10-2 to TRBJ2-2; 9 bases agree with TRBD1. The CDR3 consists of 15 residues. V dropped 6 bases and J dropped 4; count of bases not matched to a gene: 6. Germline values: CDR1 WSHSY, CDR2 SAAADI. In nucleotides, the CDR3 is TGCGCCAGCAGAATACAGGGGGCGGGCACCGGGGAGCTGTTTTTT. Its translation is CASRIQGAGTGELFF.

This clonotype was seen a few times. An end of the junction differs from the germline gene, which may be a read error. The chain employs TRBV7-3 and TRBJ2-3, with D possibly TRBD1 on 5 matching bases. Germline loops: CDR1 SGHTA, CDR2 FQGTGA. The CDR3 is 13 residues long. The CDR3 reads CASSLTTAGPMDF. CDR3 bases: TGTGCCAGCAGCTTGACGACAGCCGGGCCCATGGATTTT.

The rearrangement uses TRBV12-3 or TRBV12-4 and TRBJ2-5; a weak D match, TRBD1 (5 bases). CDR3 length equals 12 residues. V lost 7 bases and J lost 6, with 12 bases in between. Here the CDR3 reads CASNQGVKTQYF. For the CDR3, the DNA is TGTGCCAGCAACCAGGGTGTCAAGACCCAGTACTTC.

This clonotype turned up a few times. The CDR3 region is CAKPIRGYYEQYF. In DNA form, the CDR3 reads TGTGCCAAGCCCATTCGCGGTTACTACGAGCAGTACTTC. The chain employs TRBV6-1 and TRBJ2-7; D is uncertain. Germline lookup yields CDR1 MNHNS and CDR2 SASEGT. The CDR3 covers 13 residues. V lost 10 bases to trimming and J lost 3 bases, with 16 bases between them.

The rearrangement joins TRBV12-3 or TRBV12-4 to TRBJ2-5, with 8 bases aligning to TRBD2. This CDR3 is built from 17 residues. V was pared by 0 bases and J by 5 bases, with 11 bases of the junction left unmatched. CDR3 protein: CASSLAQWGTRLETQYF. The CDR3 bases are TGTGCCAGCAGTTTAGCGCAATGGGGGACTAGGCTGGAGACCCAGTACTTC.